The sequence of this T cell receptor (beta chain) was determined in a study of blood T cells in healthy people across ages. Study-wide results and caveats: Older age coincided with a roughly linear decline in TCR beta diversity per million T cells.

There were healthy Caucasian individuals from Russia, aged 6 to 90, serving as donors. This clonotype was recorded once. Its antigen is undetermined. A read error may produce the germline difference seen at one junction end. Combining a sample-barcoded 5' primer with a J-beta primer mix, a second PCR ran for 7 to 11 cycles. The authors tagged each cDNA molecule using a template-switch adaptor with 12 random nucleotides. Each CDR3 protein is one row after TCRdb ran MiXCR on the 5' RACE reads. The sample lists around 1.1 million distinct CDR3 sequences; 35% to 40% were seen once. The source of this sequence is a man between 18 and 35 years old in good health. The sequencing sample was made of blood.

The CDR3 DNA sequence: TGTGTCAGCAGCCAAGAAGCGCAGGGAGACTACGAGCAGTACTTC. Protein: CVSSQEAQGDYEQYF. The J gene is TRBJ2-7, the V gene TRBV4-2; either TRBD1 or TRBD2 may supply D (5 bases each). The length of the CDR3 is 15 residues. Germline assignment: CDR1 LGHNA and CDR2 YNFKEQ.